The 5 T cell receptor beta chains listed next were all sequenced from one sample in a study of beta chain features in type 1 diabetes. As every portion of the isolated RNA was reverse transcribed, the sequencing read expressed TCRB transcripts. Measured with immunoSEQ multiplex PCR; TCRdb has only the in-frame clones, and not every one. The sample includes about 150,000 clones, around 10% of them seen just once. Sequencing was carried out using central memory CD4+ T cells from blood. The source is a man between 18 and 29 years old in good health.

The V and J genes are TRBV29-1 and TRBJ2-7; 10 bases map to TRBD1. V was pared by 6 bases and J by 7 bases, with 6 bases of the junction left unmatched. The CDR3 is 12 residues long. Germline loops: CDR1 SQVTM, CDR2 ANQGSEA. As DNA, the CDR3 is TGCAGCGTAGGACAGGGGGGCGGGGAGCAGTACTTC. Translating gives CSVGQGGGEQYF.

There are a few counts of this clone. J is TRBJ1-2 and V is TRBV19; 10 bases agree with TRBD1. Germline CDR1 and CDR2: LNHDA and SQIVND (reference sequence). The CDR3 runs to 13 residues. V shed 7 bases and J 4 bases; nucleotides not matched to a gene: 3. CDR3 sequence (DNA): TGTGCCAGTACGGGACAGGGGTTCTATGGCTACACCTTC. Translating gives CASTGQGFYGYTF.

This clone was picked up a small number of times. The J gene is TRBJ2-1, the V gene TRBV4-2; 8 bases match TRBD2. The V gene's germline CDR1 is LGHNA and CDR2 YNFKEQ. CDR3 size: 14 residues. J lost 12 bases, V lost 0 bases, and 7 bases had no gene match. This chain's CDR3 is CASSQEASGGSQFF. The CDR3, as DNA: TGTGCCAGCAGCCAAGAGGCGAGCGGGGGTTCGCAGTTCTTC.

The chain couples TRBV10-3 to TRBJ2-4; D unclear. Trimming pared 3 bases from V and 4 bases from J, leaving 7 bases between. The CDR3 extends over 13 amino acids. Germline V gene lookup returns CDR1 ENHRY and CDR2 SYGVKD. CDR3 amino acids: CAISDGQKNIQYF. CDR3 nucleotides: TGTGCCATCAGTGACGGGCAGAAAAACATTCAGTACTTC.

This clone was detected only a few times. The CDR3 loop reads CAWSIAGVMMDTEAFF. As DNA, the CDR3 is TGTGCCTGGAGTATAGCAGGGGTGATGATGGATACTGAAGCTTTCTTT. This chain joins TRBV30 and TRBJ1-1, with D perhaps matching TRBD1 (6 bases). The V end lost 2 bases, the J end lost 5 bases, and 21 bases lay between the germline ends. CDR3 length equals 16 residues. CDR1 and CDR2 (germline): GTSNPN, SVGIG (reference sequence).